This is a list of T cell receptor beta chains from one sample in a study of beta chain features in type 1 diabetes. Data came from immunoSEQ multiplex PCR; TCRdb stores just in-frame clones and leaves some out. There are a few hundred thousand clones in the sample; over 10% occur only once, and 0.017% lies in the top ten. Material: naive CD4+ T cells from blood. Receptors originate from a man younger than 30 in good health. The conserved cysteine and the conserved F or W are not part of the CDR3 here.

>TRBV6-1|TRBJ1-2
ASSEAGRGAPIWYGYT
>TRBV7-3|TRBJ1-1
ASSLNRGDEAF
>TRBV30|TRBJ1-5
AIRPAGKGNQPQH
>TRBV11-1|TRBJ2-7
ASRTGSEAYEQY
>TRBV28|TRBJ2-7
ASSLSGQGAGEQY
>TRBV7-2|TRBJ2-4
ASSPRGGKNIQY
>TRBV28|TRBJ2-7
ASTLQGGSYEQY
>TRBV9|TRBJ2-1
ASSVDTGGIYEQF
>TRBV4-1|TRBJ2-7
ASSQWGLAGGYEQY
>TRBV28|TRBJ2-5
ASSIPSLKETQY
>TRBV5-1|TRBJ2-7
ASSFSAGDSYEQY
>TRBV9|TRBJ1-1
ASSVGGQGAITEAF
>TRBV27|TRBJ2-7
ASSPRSFSEQY
>TRBV10-1|TRBJ2-1
ASRKGTGDYGEQF
>TRBV7-2|TRBJ1-1
ASSLGVRGETEAF
>TRBV5-1|TRBJ1-1
ASSLDRYTEAF
>TRBV18|TRBJ2-3
ASSPLSGSTDTQY
>TRBV4-2|TRBJ1-1
ASSQAAQGRRDTEAF
>TRBV9|TRBJ2-6
ASSVRGPQQPGANVLT
>TRBV15|TRBJ1-5
ATSRAGQPQH
>TRBV29-1|TRBJ2-7
SVGATYEQY
>TRBV18|TRBJ2-7
ASSRDRGRYEQY
>TRBV18|TRBJ2-1
ASSPPHSGTKYNEQF
>TRBV6-6|TRBJ2-7
ASSRGQGSYEQY
>TRBV28|TRBJ2-3
ASTVGQGTDTQY
>TRBV7-9|TRBJ1-1
ASSLGGVNTEAF
>TRBV5-1|TRBJ2-7
ASSFLSGSTYEQY
>TRBV5-1|TRBJ2-5
ASSPGTGRRETQY
>TRBV5-4|TRBJ1-2
ASSLVREAGYT
>TRBV28|TRBJ2-3
ASSFLRVSSTDTQY
>TRBV5-1|TRBJ1-2
ASSLGIHETGTYGYT
>TRBV6-5|TRBJ2-7
ASSYGGARSYEQY
>TRBV7-2|TRBJ2-2
ASSYRAGELF
>TRBV9|TRBJ2-1
ASSVGTRSAEQF
>TRBV29-1|TRBJ2-3
TILEGGVRTDTQY
>TRBV29-1|TRBJ2-5
SPAGGQETQY
>TRBV9|TRBJ1-6
ASSVDAGSYNSPLH
>TRBV7-2|TRBJ2-3
ASSPRTSGPADTQY
>TRBV7-9|TRBJ2-7
ASSPSAYEQY
>TRBV25-1|TRBJ2-2
ASSESGRSGGGELF
>TRBV28|TRBJ2-5
ASSFSGGGTQY
>TRBV28|TRBJ2-6
ASSFAGSLGGANVLT
>TRBV5-4|TRBJ2-6
ASRRGASGASGANVLT
>TRBV9|TRBJ2-1
ASSAQSGSYNEQF
>TRBV29-1|TRBJ2-7
SVGGSGPSYEQY
>TRBV19|TRBJ2-6
ASSIWGLSGANVLT
>TRBV5-1|TRBJ1-1
ASSLAFRNTEAF
>TRBV28|TRBJ2-1
ASSLPPGVYEQF
>TRBV7-8|TRBJ2-3
ASSLTGYTDTQY
>TRBV5-1|TRBJ2-5
ASSLISSTGETQY
>TRBV30|TRBJ2-6
AWSLFSSGANVLT
>TRBV7-9|TRBJ1-6
ASSLRIGAGGSPLH
>TRBV6-5|TRBJ1-1
ASSYSPGVEAF
>TRBV12-5|TRBJ2-1
ASGLDRWEGNNEQF
>TRBV7-2|TRBJ2-3
AGVSRVGTDTQY
>TRBV28|TRBJ2-5
ASREGQETQY